The sequence of this T cell receptor (beta chain) was determined in a study of T cell changes during pregnancy in multiple sclerosis. This CDR3 has 16 amino acids. J was trimmed by 6 bases and V by 0 bases; bases with no gene match: 2. The germline gives CDR1 SGHTA, CDR2 FQGTGA. Only in-frame clones appear in the TCRdb table, and some are missing; sequencing was by immunoSEQ multiplex PCR. Of 40,000 to 50,000 clones detected, 75% to 95% appear once; the ten largest clones hold about 0.65%. The receptor's source is a female donor with multiple sclerosis, enrolled in a pregnancy study. V gene TRBV7-3 combines with J gene TRBJ2-2; TRBD2 matches 12 bases. The sample in question was CD4+ T cells from peripheral blood mononuclear cells, obtained before pregnancy. CDR3 loop: CASSLTLAGGAGELFF. CDR3 bases: TGTGCCAGCAGCTTAACACTAGCGGGAGGCGCCGGGGAGCTGTTTTTT.